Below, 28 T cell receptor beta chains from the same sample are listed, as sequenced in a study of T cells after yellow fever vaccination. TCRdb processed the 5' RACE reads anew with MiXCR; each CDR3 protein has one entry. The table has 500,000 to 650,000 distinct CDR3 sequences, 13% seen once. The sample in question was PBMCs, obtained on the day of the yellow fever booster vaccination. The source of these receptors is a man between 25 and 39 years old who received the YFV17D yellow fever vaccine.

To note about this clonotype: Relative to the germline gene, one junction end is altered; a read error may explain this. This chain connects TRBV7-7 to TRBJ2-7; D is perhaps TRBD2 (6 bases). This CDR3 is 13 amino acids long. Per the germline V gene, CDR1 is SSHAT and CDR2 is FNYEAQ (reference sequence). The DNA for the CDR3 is TGTGCTAGCAGCCCGGGGGACCGCTACGAGCAGTACTTC. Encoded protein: CASSPGDRYEQYF.

CDR3 loop: CASSFLVAGELFF. CDR3 bases: TGTGCCAGCAGTTTTTTGGTGGCCGGGGAGCTGTTTTTT. V is TRBV12-3 or TRBV12-4 and J is TRBJ2-2; D gene uncertain. The V end lost 3 bases, the J end lost 6 bases, and 8 bases lay between the germline ends. The CDR3 totals 13 residues.

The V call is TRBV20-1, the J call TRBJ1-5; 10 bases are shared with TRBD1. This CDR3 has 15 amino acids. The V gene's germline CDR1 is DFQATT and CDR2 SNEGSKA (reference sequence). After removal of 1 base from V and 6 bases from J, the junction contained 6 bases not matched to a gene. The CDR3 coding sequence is TGCAGTGCTAGAGGGGGGACAGGGGTTAGTCAGCCCCAGCATTTT. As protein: CSARGGTGVSQPQHF.

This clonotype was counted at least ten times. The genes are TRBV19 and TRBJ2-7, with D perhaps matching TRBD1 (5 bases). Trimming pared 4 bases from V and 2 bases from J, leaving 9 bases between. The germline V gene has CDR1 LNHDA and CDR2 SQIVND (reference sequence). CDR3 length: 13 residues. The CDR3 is CASSSGQTYEQYF. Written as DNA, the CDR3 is TGTGCCAGTAGTAGCGGACAAACCTACGAGCAGTACTTC.

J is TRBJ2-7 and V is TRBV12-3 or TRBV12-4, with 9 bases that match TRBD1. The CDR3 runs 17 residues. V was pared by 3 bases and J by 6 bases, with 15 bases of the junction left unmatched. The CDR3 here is CASSLAPRMDRGGEQYF. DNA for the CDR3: TGTGCCAGCAGTTTGGCCCCTCGAATGGACAGGGGAGGCGAGCAGTACTTC.

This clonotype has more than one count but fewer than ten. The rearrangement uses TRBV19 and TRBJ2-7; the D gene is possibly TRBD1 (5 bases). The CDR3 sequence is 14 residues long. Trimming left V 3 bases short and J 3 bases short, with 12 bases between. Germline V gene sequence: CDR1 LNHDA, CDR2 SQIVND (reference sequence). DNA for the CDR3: TGTGCCAGTAGTATTGGTCAGGGCAACTACGAGCAGTACTTC. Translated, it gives CASSIGQGNYEQYF.

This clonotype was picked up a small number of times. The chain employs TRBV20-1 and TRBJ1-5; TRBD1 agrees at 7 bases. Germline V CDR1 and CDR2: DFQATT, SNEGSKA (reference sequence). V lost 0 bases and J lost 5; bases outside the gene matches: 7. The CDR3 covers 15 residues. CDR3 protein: CSARESGGSDQPQHF. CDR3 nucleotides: TGCAGTGCTAGAGAGTCAGGGGGGAGCGATCAGCCCCAGCATTTT.

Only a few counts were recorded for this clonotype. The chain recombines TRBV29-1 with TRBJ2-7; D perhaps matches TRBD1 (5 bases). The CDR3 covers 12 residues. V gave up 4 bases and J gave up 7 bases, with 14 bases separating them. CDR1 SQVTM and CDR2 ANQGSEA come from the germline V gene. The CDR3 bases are TGCAGCGTTGTCAGGGCTGCAGAAGAGCAGTACTTC. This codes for CSVVRAAEEQYF.

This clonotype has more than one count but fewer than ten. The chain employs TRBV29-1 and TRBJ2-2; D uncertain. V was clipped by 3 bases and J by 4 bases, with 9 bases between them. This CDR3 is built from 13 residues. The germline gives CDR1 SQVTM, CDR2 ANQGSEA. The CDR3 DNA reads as TGCAGCGTTGAGGCCAGAGGCACCGGGGAGCTGTTTTTT. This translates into CSVEARGTGELFF.

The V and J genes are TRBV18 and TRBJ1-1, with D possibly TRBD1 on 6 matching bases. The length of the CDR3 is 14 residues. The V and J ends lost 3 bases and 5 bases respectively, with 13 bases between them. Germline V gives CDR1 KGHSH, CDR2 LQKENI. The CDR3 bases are TGTGCCAGCTCACCGATTTCAGGGGAGACTGAAGCTTTCTTT. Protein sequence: CASSPISGETEAFF.

CDR3 sequence reads: CATSDYTGKGYNEQFF. CDR3 sequence (DNA): TGTGCCACCAGTGATTACACAGGGAAGGGGTACAATGAGCAGTTCTTC. The chain couples TRBV24-1 to TRBJ2-1; possibly TRBD1 for D (6 bases). The CDR3 runs to 16 residues. Germline CDR1 is KGHDR and CDR2 is SFDVKD. V gave up 2 bases and J gave up 4 bases, with 14 bases separating them.

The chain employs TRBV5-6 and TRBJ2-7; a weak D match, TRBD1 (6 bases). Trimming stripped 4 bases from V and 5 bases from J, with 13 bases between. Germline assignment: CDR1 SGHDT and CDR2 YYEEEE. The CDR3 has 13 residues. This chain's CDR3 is CASSPQGSHEQYF. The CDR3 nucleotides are TGTGCCAGCAGCCCACAGGGAAGCCACGAGCAGTACTTC.

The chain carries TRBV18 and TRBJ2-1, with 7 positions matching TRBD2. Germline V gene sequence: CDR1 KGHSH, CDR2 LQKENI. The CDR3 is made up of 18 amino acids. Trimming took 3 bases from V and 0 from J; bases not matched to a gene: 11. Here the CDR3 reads CASSPLLASQSSYNEQFF. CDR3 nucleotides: TGTGCCAGCTCACCCCTACTAGCGTCCCAAAGCTCCTACAATGAGCAGTTCTTC.

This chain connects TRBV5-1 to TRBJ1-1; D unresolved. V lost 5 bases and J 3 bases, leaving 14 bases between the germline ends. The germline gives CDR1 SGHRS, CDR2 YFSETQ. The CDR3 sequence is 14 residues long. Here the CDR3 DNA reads TGCGCCAGCAGTGAAGTCGTCATGGACACTGAAGCTTTCTTT. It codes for CASSEVVMDTEAFF.

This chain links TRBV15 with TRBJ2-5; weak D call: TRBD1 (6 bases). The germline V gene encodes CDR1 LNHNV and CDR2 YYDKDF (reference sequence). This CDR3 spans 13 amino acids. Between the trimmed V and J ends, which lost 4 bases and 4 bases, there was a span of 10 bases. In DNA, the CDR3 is TGTGCCACCAGCACAGGGGATCGAGAGACCCAGTACTTC. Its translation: CATSTGDRETQYF.

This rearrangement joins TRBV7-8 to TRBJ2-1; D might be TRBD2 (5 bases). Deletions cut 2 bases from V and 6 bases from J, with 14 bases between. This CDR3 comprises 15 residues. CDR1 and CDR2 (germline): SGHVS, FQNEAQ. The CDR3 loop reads CASSLLVRAPNEQFF. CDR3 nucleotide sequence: TGTGCCAGCAGCTTACTCGTGAGGGCCCCCAATGAGCAGTTCTTC. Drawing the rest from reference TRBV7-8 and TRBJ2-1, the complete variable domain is GAGVSQSPRYKVAKRGQDVALRCDPISGHVSLFWYQQALGQGPEFLTYFQNEAQLDKSGLPSDRFFAERPEGSVSTLKIQRTQQEDSAVYLCASSLLVRAPNEQFFGPGTRLTVL.

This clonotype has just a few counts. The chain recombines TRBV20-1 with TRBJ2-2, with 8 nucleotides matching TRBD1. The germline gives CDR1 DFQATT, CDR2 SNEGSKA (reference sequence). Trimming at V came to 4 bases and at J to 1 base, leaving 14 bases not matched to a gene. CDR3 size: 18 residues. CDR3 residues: CSATNDRGQALNTGELFF. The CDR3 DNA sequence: TGCAGTGCTACTAACGACAGGGGCCAAGCCCTGAACACCGGGGAGCTGTTTTTT.

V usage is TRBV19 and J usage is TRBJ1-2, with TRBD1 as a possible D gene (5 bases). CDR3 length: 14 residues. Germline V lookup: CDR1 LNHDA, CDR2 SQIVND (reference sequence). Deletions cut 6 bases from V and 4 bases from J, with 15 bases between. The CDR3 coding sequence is TGTGCCAGTAGGACCGGGACCGCATTCTATGGCTACACCTTC. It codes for CASRTGTAFYGYTF.

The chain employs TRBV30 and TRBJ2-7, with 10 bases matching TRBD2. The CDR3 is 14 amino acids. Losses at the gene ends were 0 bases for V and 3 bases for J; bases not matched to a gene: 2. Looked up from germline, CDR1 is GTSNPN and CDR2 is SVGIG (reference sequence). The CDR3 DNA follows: TGTGCCTGGAGTGTACAGCGGGAGGGCTACGAGCAGTACTTC. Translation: CAWSVQREGYEQYF.

CDR3 sequence reads: CSVGGRGAYNEQFF. CDR3 nucleotide sequence: TGCAGCGTTGGAGGGCGGGGGGCCTACAATGAGCAGTTCTTC. The chain links TRBV29-1 to TRBJ2-1, with TRBD2 identical over 8 bases. The CDR3 totals 14 residues. CDR1 is SQVTM, CDR2 ANQGSEA, per germline. V was clipped by 4 bases and J by 2 bases; unmatched bases: 4.

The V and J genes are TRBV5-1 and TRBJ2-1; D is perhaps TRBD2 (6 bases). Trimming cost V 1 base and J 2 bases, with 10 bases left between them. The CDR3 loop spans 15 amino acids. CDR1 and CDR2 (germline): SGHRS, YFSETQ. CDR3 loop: CASSLHTGAYNEQFF. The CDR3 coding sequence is TGCGCCAGCAGCTTGCACACGGGGGCCTACAATGAGCAGTTCTTC.

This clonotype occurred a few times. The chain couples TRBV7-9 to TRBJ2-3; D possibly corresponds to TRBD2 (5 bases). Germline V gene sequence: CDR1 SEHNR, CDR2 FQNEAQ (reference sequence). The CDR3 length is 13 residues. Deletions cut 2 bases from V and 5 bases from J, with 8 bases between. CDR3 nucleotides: TGTGCCAGCAGCTTACGGAGGTTAGATACGCAGTATTTT. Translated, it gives CASSLRRLDTQYF.

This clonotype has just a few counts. The CDR3 DNA reads as TGCGCCAGCACCGGACTAGCGGGCGGTAATGAGCAGTTCTTC. It specifies CASTGLAGGNEQFF. This sequence joins TRBV5-1 and TRBJ2-1; 11 nucleotides match TRBD2. Germline V gene data show CDR1 as SGHRS and CDR2 as YFSETQ. CDR3 length: 14 residues. The J segment lost 7 bases and the V segment lost 6 bases, leaving 6 bases of the junction unmatched.

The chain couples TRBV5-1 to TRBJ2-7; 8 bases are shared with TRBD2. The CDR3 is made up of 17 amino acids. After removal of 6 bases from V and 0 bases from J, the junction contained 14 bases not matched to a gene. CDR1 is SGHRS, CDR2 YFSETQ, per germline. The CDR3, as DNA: TGCGCCAGCACCAACCTACTAGCGGCCCATGGCTCCTACGAGCAGTACTTC. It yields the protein CASTNLLAAHGSYEQYF.

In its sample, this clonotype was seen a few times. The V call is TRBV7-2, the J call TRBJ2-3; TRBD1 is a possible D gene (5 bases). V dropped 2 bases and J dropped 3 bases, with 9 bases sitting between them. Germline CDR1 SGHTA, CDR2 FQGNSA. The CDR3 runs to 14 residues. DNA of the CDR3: TGTGCCAGCAGCTTATTGGGGCCGACAGATACGCAGTATTTT. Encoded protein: CASSLLGPTDTQYF.

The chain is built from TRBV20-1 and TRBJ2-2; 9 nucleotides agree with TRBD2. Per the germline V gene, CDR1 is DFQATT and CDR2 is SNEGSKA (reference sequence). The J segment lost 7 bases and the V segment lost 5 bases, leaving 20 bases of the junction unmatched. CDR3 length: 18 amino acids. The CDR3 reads CSAPSRGSGSNIDGELFF. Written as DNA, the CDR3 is TGCAGTGCTCCCAGCCGCGGTAGCGGGAGTAACATTGACGGGGAGCTGTTTTTT.

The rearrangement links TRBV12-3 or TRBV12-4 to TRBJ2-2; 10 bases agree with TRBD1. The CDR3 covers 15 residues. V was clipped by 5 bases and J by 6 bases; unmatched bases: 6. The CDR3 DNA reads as TGTGCCAGCAGTGCCTGGACAGGGGGATCCGGGGAGCTGTTTTTT. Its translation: CASSAWTGGSGELFF.

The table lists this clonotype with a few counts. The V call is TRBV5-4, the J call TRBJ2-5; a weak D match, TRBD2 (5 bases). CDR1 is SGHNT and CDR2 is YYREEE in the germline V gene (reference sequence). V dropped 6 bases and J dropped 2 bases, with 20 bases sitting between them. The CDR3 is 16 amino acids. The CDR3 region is CASTLLSGFGQETQYF. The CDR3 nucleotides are TGTGCCAGCACCCTCCTGTCGGGATTCGGGCAAGAGACCCAGTACTTC.